This TCR beta chain was identified during a study of response to subunit inactivated influenza vaccine. The V gene end was trimmed by 5 bases and the J gene end by 0 bases; junction bases not matched to a gene: 10. Germline V gene sequence: CDR1 SGHTA, CDR2 FQGNSA. The CDR3 length is 17 residues. This clonotype was seen at least ten times. Its antigen is unknown. Study-wide results and limits: New T cells are recruited in small numbers by each seasonal influenza vaccination, according to the authors' suggestion.

TCRdb processed the RT-PCR reads anew with MiXCR; each CDR3 protein has one entry. Among some 600,000 distinct CDR3 sequences listed, approximately 15% were seen once. The sample here was PBMCs from blood, taken approximately 15 days before vaccination. This clonotype was sampled from a man aged 50 to 59 who received an inactivated influenza vaccine. This sequence joins TRBV7-2 and TRBJ1-1; TRBD1 matches at 9 bases. The CDR3 here is CASSRGPGQGMNTEAFF. The CDR3, as DNA: TGTGCCAGCAGCCGAGGACCGGGACAGGGTATGAACACTGAAGCTTTCTTT. The whole variable domain, filled in from reference TRBV7-2 and TRBJ1-1, reads GAGVSQSPSNKVTEKGKDVELRCDPISGHTALYWYRQSLGQGLEFLIYFQGNSAPDKSGLPSDRFSAERTGGSVSTLTIQRTQQEDSAVYLCASSRGPGQGMNTEAFFGQGTRLTVV.